The 27 T cell receptor gamma chains given below trace back to one sample, sequenced in a study of Vγ9Vδ2 T cells in congenital toxoplasmosis. Template-switch reverse transcription used TRGC- and TRDC-specific primers together in a single tube. The TRGC primer was designed to target TRGC1 and TRGC2 alike. TCRdb called clones anew from the reads with CATT. The sample lists 350 to 450 gamma-chain clones, around 20% seen once, with almost 50% in the top ten. The sequenced sample was gamma-delta T cells from blood. The receptors shown here come from a child under 10 years old born to a mother with Toxoplasma gondii infection during pregnancy, either congenitally infected or uninfected (not recorded which).

Judged by abundance, this clone is medium-sized. This sequence joins TRGV2 and TRGJP2. Trimming removed 3 bases from V and 2 bases from J; junction bases left unmatched: 0. The CDR3 has 13 residues. Germline CDR1 is EGSNGY and CDR2 is YDSYNSKV. CDR3 sequence (DNA): TGTGCCACCTGGGACAGTAGTGATTGGATCAAGACGTTT. Translating it yields CATWDSSDWIKTF.

Relative to its sample, this clone is large. A read error may explain this, as a much larger clone is one base away. At the DNA level, this CDR3 is encoded by other sequences in the same sample as well. V gene TRGV9 combines with J gene TRGJP. Per germline, CDR1 GITISATS and CDR2 ISYDGTV (reference sequence). J was trimmed by 7 bases and V by 0 bases; bases with no gene match: 3. The CDR3 covers 16 residues. CDR3 region: CALWEVQELGKKIKVF. The CDR3 nucleotides read TGTGCCTTGTGGGAGGTGCAGGAGTTGGGCAAAAAAATCAAGGTATTT.

On this clone: The TCRdb record carries a much larger clone's protein, which differs from this DNA's translation at residue 5; a read error is the likely cause, and the protein listed here is the DNA translation. This chain uses TRGV3 with TRGJP2. Trimming cost V 4 bases and J 9 bases; bases outside gene matches: 2. CDR1 and CDR2 from the germline V gene are VTNTFY and YDVSTARD (reference sequence). The CDR3 is 11 residues long. The CDR3 DNA follows: TGTGCCACCTGGGAATATTGGATCAAGACGTTT. As protein: CATWEYWIKTF.

Concerning this clone: This DNA's translation and the protein TCRdb lists, from a much larger clone, do not match at residue 11, likely due to a read error; the protein shown is translated from the DNA. This chain joins TRGV10 and TRGJP1. TRGV10 is classed as an ORF, of uncertain function. The CDR3 spans 14 residues. CDR3 coding DNA: TGTGCTGCGTGGGATTATACCACTGGTTGGGTCAAGATATTT. Encoded protein: CAAWDYTTGWVKIF.

This clone is categorized as large. The chain has TRGV4 and TRGJ1 or TRGJ2. The germline gives CDR1 EGSTGY, CDR2 YDSYTSSV. The length of the CDR3 is 13 residues. The V gene end was trimmed by 0 bases and the J gene end by 2 bases; junction bases not matched to a gene: 1. CDR3 bases: TGTGCCACCTGGGATGGGTATTATTATAAGAAACTCTTT. Its translation: CATWDGYYYKKLF.

Concerning this clone itself: A far larger clone lies a single base away; this is likely a read error. Other DNA sequences from this sample encode an identical CDR3 as well. V usage is TRGV9 and J usage is TRGJ1 or TRGJ2. Germline CDR1 and CDR2: GITISATS and ISYDGTV (reference sequence). This CDR3 has 14 amino acids. The DNA of the CDR3 is TGTGCCCTGTGGGAGGGACCCCATTATTATAAGAAACTCTTT. It yields the protein CALWEGPHYYKKLF.

This clone qualifies as large. The chain uses TRGV3 and TRGJ1 or TRGJ2. After removal of 3 bases from V and 0 bases from J, the junction contained 5 bases not matched to a gene. The CDR3 is made up of 14 amino acids. Germline V lookup: CDR1 VTNTFY, CDR2 YDVSTARD (reference sequence). The CDR3 loop is CATWDGPNYYKKLF. The CDR3 DNA sequence: TGTGCCACCTGGGACGGACCGAATTATTATAAGAAACTCTTT.

With regard to this clone: TCRdb records a much larger clone's protein for this DNA, with a difference at residue 10 that likely arises from a read error; the protein given is the translation of the DNA. The chain carries TRGV9 and TRGJ1 or TRGJ2. CDR3 length equals 14 residues. Per germline, CDR1 GITISATS and CDR2 ISYDGTV (reference sequence). V lost 0 bases and J lost 7; bases outside the gene matches: 9. DNA of the CDR3: TGTGCCTTGTGGGAGGTGCGAAGGGGGTATAAGAAACTCTTT. Translated, it gives CALWEVRRGYKKLF.

As concerns this clone: The protein TCRdb lists belongs to a much larger clone and differs from this DNA's translation at residue 7, which points to a read error; the protein shown is made from the DNA. The chain recombines TRGV4 with TRGJ1 or TRGJ2. CDR1 EGSTGY and CDR2 YDSYTSSV come from the germline V gene. This CDR3 region has 14 residues. V gave up 0 bases and J gave up 3 bases; unmatched junction bases: 5. CDR3 nucleotides: TGTGCCACCTGGGATGGGACAAGTTATTATAAGAAACTCTTT. Encoded protein: CATWDGTSYYKKLF.

Note on this clone: The protein TCRdb lists belongs to a much larger clone and differs from this DNA's translation at residue 11, which points to a read error; the protein shown is made from the DNA. V gene TRGV10 combines with J gene TRGJP1. TRGV10 is an ORF, and what it does is uncertain. The CDR3 runs 14 residues. The CDR3 DNA reads TGTGCTGCGTGGGATTTTGTCACTGGTTGGCTCAAGATATTT. Translated, it gives CAAWDFVTGWLKIF.

Comment on this clone: A far larger clone is one nucleotide away, so this likely arose from a read error. This rearrangement joins TRGV9 to TRGJ1 or TRGJ2. This CDR3 is 14 amino acids long. The J segment lost 2 bases and the V segment lost 2 bases, leaving 6 bases of the junction unmatched. The germline V gene encodes CDR1 GITISATS and CDR2 ISYDGTV (reference sequence). The CDR3 DNA reads as TGTGCCTTGTGGGAGGGACCACATTATTATAAGAAACTCTTT. Translation gives CALWEGPHYYKKLF.

By share of the sample, this clone is large. The chain joins TRGV9 to TRGJP. V lost 2 bases, J lost 8 bases, and 0 bases stayed unmatched. Per germline, CDR1 GITISATS and CDR2 ISYDGTV (reference sequence). The CDR3 is 14 amino acids. DNA for the CDR3: TGTGCCTTGTGGGAGGAGTTGGGCAAAAAAATCAAGGTATTT. Amino acids: CALWEELGKKIKVF.

This clone is termed large. This chain uses TRGV3 with TRGJ1 or TRGJ2. Germline V gene sequence: CDR1 VTNTFY, CDR2 YDVSTARD (reference sequence). The CDR3 has 14 residues. J gave up 2 bases and V 0 bases, and 4 bases lay outside the gene matches. The CDR3 reads CATWDRPDYYKKLF. CDR3 nucleotides: TGTGCCACCTGGGACAGGCCGGATTATTATAAGAAACTCTTT.

Of note for this clone: TCRdb records a much larger clone's protein for this DNA, with a difference at residue 4 that likely arises from a read error; the protein given is the translation of the DNA. This chain joins TRGV9 and TRGJP. Germline-derived CDR1 and CDR2 are GITISATS and ISYDGTV (reference sequence). The CDR3 has 16 amino acids. The CDR3 nucleotides read TGTGCCTTGAGGGAGGCCCAAGAGTTGGGCAAAAAAATCAAGGTATTT. It codes for CALREAQELGKKIKVF.

Comments on this clone: The amino acid sequence in TCRdb belongs to a much larger clone and departs from this DNA's translation at residue 13, likely a sequencing read error; the sequence shown is translated from the DNA. The genes are TRGV9 and TRGJP. The CDR3 runs 16 residues. Per germline, CDR1 GITISATS and CDR2 ISYDGTV (reference sequence). CDR3 DNA: TGTGCCTTGTGGGAGGTGCAAGAGTTGGGCAAAAAAAACAAGGTATTT. Protein: CALWEVQELGKKNKVF.

A note on this clone: The protein TCRdb lists belongs to a much larger clone and differs from this DNA's translation at residue 6, which points to a read error; the protein shown is made from the DNA. The gene calls are TRGV4 and TRGJP1. Germline V gene sequence: CDR1 EGSTGY, CDR2 YDSYTSSV. After removal of 2 bases from V and 0 bases from J, the junction contained 6 bases not matched to a gene. This CDR3 region has 16 residues. This CDR3 reads CATWDDAYTTGWFKIF. In nucleotides, the CDR3 is TGTGCCACCTGGGATGACGCGTATACCACTGGTTGGTTCAAGATATTT.

On this clone: A much more abundant neighbour one base away suggests this may be a read error. The V gene is TRGV2, the J gene TRGJP2. V lost 2 bases and J lost 1; bases outside the gene matches: 7. The CDR3 runs to 16 residues. Germline V lookup: CDR1 EGSNGY, CDR2 YDSYNSKV. Here the CDR3 DNA reads TGTGCCACCTGGGACGACTTAATTAGTAGTGATTGGATCAAGACGTTT. This encodes CATWDDLISSDWIKTF.

Points on this clone: TCRdb lists the protein of a much larger clone for this DNA, which differs at residue 7, so this is likely a read error; the protein given here is translated from the DNA itself. This chain links TRGV3 with TRGJ1 or TRGJ2. The CDR3 runs to 12 residues. Losses at the gene ends were 0 bases for V and 8 bases for J; bases not matched to a gene: 4. The germline CDR1 and CDR2 sequences are VTNTFY and YDVSTARD (reference sequence). Here the CDR3 reads CATWDRHHKKLF. CDR3 sequence (DNA): TGTGCCACCTGGGACAGGCACCATAAGAAACTCTTT.

This clone was counted once. This DNA's translation and the protein TCRdb lists, from a much larger clone, do not match at residue 11, likely due to a read error; the protein shown is translated from the DNA. J is TRGJP and V is TRGV9. There are 14 residues in the CDR3. CDR1 GITISATS and CDR2 ISYDGTV come from the germline V gene (reference sequence). Here the CDR3 reads CALWQELGKKVKVF. The DNA of the CDR3 is TGTGCCTTGTGGCAAGAGTTGGGCAAAAAAGTCAAGGTATTT.

In its sample, this clone is large. The sample holds other DNA sequences that translate to the same CDR3. The chain combines TRGV10 with TRGJP1. TRGV10 is an open reading frame, and its role is uncertain. The CDR3 covers 12 residues. After removal of 7 bases from V and 3 bases from J, the junction contained 0 bases not matched to a gene. CDR3 DNA: TGTGCTGCGTGGTCCACTGGTTGGTTCAAGATATTT. Translation: CAAWSTGWFKIF.

In this sample, this clone is large. The V gene is TRGV9, the J gene TRGJP. Looked up from germline, CDR1 is GITISATS and CDR2 is ISYDGTV (reference sequence). The CDR3 is 15 amino acids. J lost 11 bases, V lost 0 bases, and 4 bases had no gene match. The CDR3: CALWEVVMGKKIKVF. The CDR3 DNA follows: TGTGCCTTGTGGGAGGTGGTGATGGGCAAAAAAATCAAGGTATTT.

Sample share makes this clone large (0.1 to 1%). V usage is TRGV10 and J usage is TRGJP1. TRGV10 is labeled an ORF, and its function is uncertain. This CDR3 comprises 15 residues. V shed 8 bases and J 1 base; nucleotides not matched to a gene: 8. The DNA of the CDR3 is TGTGCTGCGTGGGATTATTGTACCACTGGTTGGTTCAAGATATTT. This sequence encodes CAAWDYCTTGWFKIF.

By proportion, this clone is large. The chain links TRGV9 to TRGJ1 or TRGJ2. The CDR3 runs 14 residues. The J segment lost 2 bases and the V segment lost 2 bases, leaving 6 bases of the junction unmatched. Germline CDR1 and CDR2: GITISATS and ISYDGTV (reference sequence). CDR3 bases: TGTGCCTTGTGGGAGGCATTACATTATTATAAGAAACTCTTT. It is translated as CALWEALHYYKKLF.

Only a few counts were recorded for this clone. This is likely an artifact of a read error, given a far larger clone one base away. The chain links TRGV9 to TRGJP. This CDR3 spans 17 amino acids. The V gene's germline CDR1 is GITISATS and CDR2 ISYDGTV (reference sequence). The CDR3 DNA is TGTGCCTTGTGGGAGTCGCTAAAGGAGTTGGACAAAAAAATCAAGGTATTT. Its protein is CALWESLKELDKKIKVF.

As concerns this clone: With a much larger clone just one base away, this may be a read error. This CDR3 is also generated by other DNA sequences in the sample. The V and J genes are TRGV9 and TRGJP. Germline values: CDR1 GITISATS, CDR2 ISYDGTV (reference sequence). CDR3 size: 18 residues. For the CDR3, the DNA is TGTGCCTTGTGGGAGGTCCCGGGGCAAGAATTGGGCAAAAAAATCAAGGTATTT. It codes for CALWEVPGQELGKKIKVF.

This clone is large (0.1 to 1%) within its sample. The chain has TRGV9 and TRGJP. V was pared by 2 bases and J by 6 bases, with 4 bases of the junction left unmatched. The CDR3 is 16 amino acids. Germline CDR1 reads GITISATS; CDR2 reads ISYDGTV (reference sequence). CDR3 coding DNA: TGTGCCTTGTGGGAGGACAGAGAGTTGGGCAAAAAAATCAAGGTATTT. Translating gives CALWEDRELGKKIKVF.

This clone occurred a few times. This may come from a read error, since a much larger clone is one base off. Other DNA sequences in this specimen translate into the identical CDR3. The rearrangement joins TRGV10 to TRGJ1 or TRGJ2. TRGV10 is an ORF; its function is uncertain. CDR3 length equals 12 residues. The chain's CDR3 is CAAWDYYYKKLF. The CDR3 region has the DNA TGTGCTGCGTGGGATTATTATTATAAGAAGCTCTTT.